This TCR beta chain came from a study of T cells after yellow fever vaccination (dated by TCRdb to 2018 to 2020). Notes on the research overall: The SMART-Seq v4 Ultra Low Input RNA kit was used to prepare libraries from fractions with low cell numbers. Blood was drawn at multiple timepoints before and after primary and secondary immunization, with bulk PBMC replicates and cell subsets isolated. Bulk TCR alpha and beta repertoires were sequenced longitudinally to track T-cell clones before and after primary and booster YFV17D yellow fever vaccination. Two healthy male donors made up the cohort, one aged 18 to 29 years and the other aged 30 to 40 years. The study at large found these results: FACS-sorted repertoires could contain abundant contaminating clonotypes from the bulk population, so computational filtering was required. After the booster, most clones that had expanded after primary vaccination were detected again (approximately 95% of CD4 and under 90% of CD8), suggesting broad maintenance of memory. A small fraction of clonotypes appeared in both the CD4 and CD8 compartments, likely as a result of convergent recombination. The secondary T-cell response was found to be weaker but faster than the primary response, with a peak reached on day 5 rather than on day 15. Only a couple of donors were included in the study, so the extent to which the findings can be generalized is limited.

The germline V and J ends show losses of 0 bases and 9 bases respectively, and no gene match explains 6 bases of the junction. The germline V gene provides CDR1 MGHRA and CDR2 YSYEKL. Measured from the cysteine to the phenylalanine, the CDR3 is 16 residues long. The DNA shown is the 48-base CDR3, in frame from base 1. Synthesis of TCR cDNA relied on 5'RACE template switching, a step that introduced a universal primer site along with unique molecular identifiers. Priming of cDNA synthesis was performed from both the TCR alpha and TCR beta constant segments. Library amplification used two PCR steps, and the second PCR step added sample barcodes and sequencing adapters. Sequencing of libraries was done on Illumina HiSeq 2500 (2x100 bp) or NovaSeq (2x150 bp). On the study's bioinformatics: Reads were demultiplexed and collapsed into UMI consensus sequences with MIGEC, and V(D)J alignment was performed with MiXCR. Using edgeR on replicate PBMC samples, clonotypes were called vaccine-responding if FDR was below 0.01 and the log2 fold change was above 5 up to day 15. Bulk clonotypes were assigned CD4 or CD8 identity according to which sequenced CD4 or CD8 repertoire held them at higher abundance. Through fastp at Q25 and MiXCR, TCRdb rebuilt clones from the public reads, retaining in-frame beta chains. Identical CDR3 protein sequences are pooled into one entry, listed with their most common genes and DNA. It is TCRdb's table, rather than the study itself, that gives the V and J calls and clone size. For this sample there are tens of thousands of distinct CDR3 sequences; 7.3% appear just once. The biggest ten clones account for approximately 29% of the sample.

This sample's treatment or condition label indicates: live attenuated yellow fever vaccine strain. A standard Ficoll-Paque protocol was used to isolate PBMCs from peripheral blood. Dynabeads CD4 and CD8 positive selection kits were used to isolate the CD4 and CD8 T-cell fractions. RNA was extracted with TriZol from bulk PBMCs, CD4 and CD8 fractions, and dextramer-positive and dextramer-negative fractions. This clonotype was seen more than once but under ten times. Its binding antigen is unknown. There are no base qualities to consult, and no much larger clone falls within one base. The material sequenced was CD8+ T cells sorted from PBMCs, taken around 10 days after the first yellow fever vaccination. The chain is assembled from TRBV4-1 and TRBJ2-1; 12 junctional bases match TRBD2. The sequence was obtained from a man in his late teens or twenties who received the YFV17D yellow fever vaccine. The bases are TGCGCCAGCAGCCAAGAGGGGGGGACTAGCGGGTCTGAGCAGTTCTTC. Its protein reads: CASSQEGGTSGSEQFF.